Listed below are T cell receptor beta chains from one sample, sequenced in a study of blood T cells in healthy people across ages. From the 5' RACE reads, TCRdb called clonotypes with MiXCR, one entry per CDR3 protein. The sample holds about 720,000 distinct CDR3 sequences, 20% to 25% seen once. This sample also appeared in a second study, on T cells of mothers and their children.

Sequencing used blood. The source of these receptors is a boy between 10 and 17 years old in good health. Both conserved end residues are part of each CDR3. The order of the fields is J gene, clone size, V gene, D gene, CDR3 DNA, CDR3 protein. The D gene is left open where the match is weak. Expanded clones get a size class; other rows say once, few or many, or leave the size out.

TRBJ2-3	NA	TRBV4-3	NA	TGCGCCAGCAGCCAAGATTACGGGGCGGGGCCCACAGATACGCAGTATTTT	CASSQDYGAGPTDTQYF
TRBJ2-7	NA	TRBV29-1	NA	TGCAGCGTTGAAGTGGCAGCTTACGAGCAGTACTTC	CSVEVAAYEQYF
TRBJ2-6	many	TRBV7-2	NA	TGTGCCAGCAGACCCTCTGGGGCCAACGTCCTGACTTTC	CASRPSGANVLTF
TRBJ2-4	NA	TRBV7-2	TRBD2	TGTGCCAGCAGCTTAGCTAGCGGGAGATCACAAAGCATTCAGTACTTC	CASSLASGRSQSIQYF
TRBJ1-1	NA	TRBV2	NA	TGTGCCAGCGGCGTAGACACGAACACTGAAGCTTTCTTT	CASGVDTNTEAFF
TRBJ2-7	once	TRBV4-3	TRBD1	TGCGCCAGCAGCCAACACAGGACAGGGGCGGGCTACGAGCAGTACTTC	CASSQHRTGAGYEQYF
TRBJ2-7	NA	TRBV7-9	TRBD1	TGTGCCAGCAGGACGGGGACAGAGGTCGGCGAGCAGTACTTC	CASRTGTEVGEQYF
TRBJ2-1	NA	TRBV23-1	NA	TGCGCCAGCAGTCAACCGGACTCCTACAATGAGCAGTTCTTC	CASSQPDSYNEQFF
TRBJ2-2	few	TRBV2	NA	TGTGCCAGCAGTGATCAGACACTCAACACCGGGGAGCTGTTTTTT	CASSDQTLNTGELFF
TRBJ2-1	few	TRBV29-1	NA	TGCAGCGTGGCAGAAGGAGGGCTCTCGTATGAGCAGTTCTTC	CSVAEGGLSYEQFF
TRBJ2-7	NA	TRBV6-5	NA	TGTGCCAGCAGTTACGACGGAAGGAGCTCCTACGAGCAGTACTTC	CASSYDGRSSYEQYF
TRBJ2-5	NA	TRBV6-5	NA	TGTGCCAGCAGCCCAGAACGGGAAATGGGGGAGACCCAGTACTTC	CASSPEREMGETQYF
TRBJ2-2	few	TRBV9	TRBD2	TGTGCCAGCAGCGCCACTCTAGCGGGAGAAGGATTTGCCGGGGAGCTGTTTTTT	CASSATLAGEGFAGELFF
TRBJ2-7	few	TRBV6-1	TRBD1	TGTGCCAGCAGTCCGGACAGGGGGTTATTGGAGCAGTACTTC	CASSPDRGLLEQYF
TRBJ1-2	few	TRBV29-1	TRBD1	TGCAGCGCAAACCCGACAGGGTATGGCTACACCTTC	CSANPTGYGYTF
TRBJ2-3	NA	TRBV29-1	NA	TGCAGCGTTGAAATCCTTGATGGAGATACGCAGTATTTT	CSVEILDGDTQYF
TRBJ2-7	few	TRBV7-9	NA	TGTGCCAGCAGCTCCCCGGAGTCTGTCCACGAGCAGTACTTC	CASSSPESVHEQYF
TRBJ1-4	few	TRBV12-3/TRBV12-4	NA	TGTGCCAGCACCGCGACAGGTGTTAATGAAAAACTGTTTTTT	CASTATGVNEKLFF
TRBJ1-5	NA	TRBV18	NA	TGTGCCAGCTCACCACAATATAGCAATCAGCCCCAGCATTTT	CASSPQYSNQPQHF
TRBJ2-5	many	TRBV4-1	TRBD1	TGCGCCAGCAGGAAAATACAGGGGCCCGAAGAGACCCAGTACTTC	CASRKIQGPEETQYF
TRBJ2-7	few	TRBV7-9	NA	TGTGCCAGCAGCTTAGATGGGACCGAGTCCTACGAGCAGTACTTC	CASSLDGTESYEQYF
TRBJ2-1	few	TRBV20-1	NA	TGCAGTGCTAGAGATCTTATCTCGAAAATATACAATGAGCAGTTCTTC	CSARDLISKIYNEQFF
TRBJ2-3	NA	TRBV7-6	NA	TGTGCCAGCAGCCCCTCGAGTACGCAGTATTTT	CASSPSSTQYF
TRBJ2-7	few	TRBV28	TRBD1	TGTGCCAGCAGCACCACCCCGGGACAGGGGGCCTACGAGCAGTACTTC	CASSTTPGQGAYEQYF
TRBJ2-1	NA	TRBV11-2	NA	TGTGCCAGCAGAGTCCAGGGATTGGTTTACAATGAGCAGTTCTTC	CASRVQGLVYNEQFF
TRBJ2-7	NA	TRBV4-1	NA	TGCGCCAGCAGCCCCAGCGGCACAGCGTACGAGCAGTACTTC	CASSPSGTAYEQYF